Listed below are T cell receptor beta chains from one sample, sequenced in a study of blood T cell repertoires in COVID-19. Sequencing was performed with immunoSEQ multiplex PCR; in TCRdb, only in-frame clones are kept and a portion is missing. The profile shows a few hundred thousand clones, 86% of them singletons. Sequences were obtained from peripheral blood. Receptor source: a woman aged 25 to 45 with active or convalescent COVID-19. Both conserved end residues are part of each CDR3. The D gene is left open where the match is weak. Clone size, where shown, is once, few, many, or a class for clones that have expanded.

TRBV29-1,-,TRBD1,TRBJ2-2,CSVRQGPTGELFF,TGCAGCGTTCGACAGGGTCCCACCGGGGAGCTGTTTTTT
TRBV28,-,TRBD1,TRBJ2-1,CASSLLGQDYNEQFF,TGTGCCAGCAGTTTATTGGGACAGGATTACAATGAGCAGTTCTTC
TRBV18,-,TRBD1,TRBJ2-7,CASSSLPGTGDIYEQYF,TGTGCCAGCTCATCACTACCGGGGACAGGGGATATCTACGAGCAGTACTTC
TRBV7-8,-,TRBD2,TRBJ2-1,CASSQSRGVLYNEQFF,TGTGCCAGCAGCCAATCACGGGGGGTCCTTTACAATGAGCAGTTCTTC
TRBV28,-,TRBD1,TRBJ1-4,CASSLQGGRSNEKLFF,TGTGCCAGCAGTTTACAAGGGGGCCGGTCTAATGAAAAACTGTTTTTT
TRBV27,-,TRBD2,TRBJ2-2,CASSRRLAGGLGELFF,TGTGCCAGCAGCCGAAGACTAGCGGGGGGGCTTGGGGAGCTGTTTTTT
TRBV6-2/TRBV6-3,-,-,TRBJ2-5,CASSKTVTQETQYF,TGTGCCAGCAGTAAGACAGTCACACAAGAGACCCAGTACTTC
TRBV4-3,-,TRBD2,TRBJ2-2,CASSQDLAGVTGELFF,TGCGCCAGCAGCCAAGATCTAGCGGGGGTCACCGGGGAGCTGTTTTTT
TRBV28,-,-,TRBJ1-3,CASSPDRLSSGNTIYF,TGTGCCAGCAGTCCTGACAGGCTATCCTCTGGAAACACCATATATTTT
TRBV5-5,-,TRBD1,TRBJ1-2,CASSPGQAYGYTF,TGTGCCAGCAGCCCGGGACAGGCCTATGGCTACACCTTC
TRBV28,-,TRBD2,TRBJ2-7,CASSFVLAGDSYEQYF,TGTGCCAGCAGTTTCGTACTAGCGGGGGACTCCTACGAGCAGTACTTC
TRBV18,-,-,TRBJ1-2,CASSSPRVNYGYTF,TGTGCCAGCTCATCCCCCAGGGTTAACTATGGCTACACCTTC
TRBV5-1,once,TRBD1,TRBJ1-1,CASGTGASNTEAFF,TGCGCCAGCGGAACAGGGGCCTCGAACACTGAAGCTTTCTTT
TRBV12-3/TRBV12-4,-,-,TRBJ1-2,CASSFVRLLGYTF,TGTGCCAGCAGTTTTGTGCGGCTGCTAGGCTACACCTTC
TRBV30,-,-,TRBJ2-2,CAWTTGTGELFF,TGTGCCTGGACTACAGGGACCGGGGAGCTGTTTTTT
TRBV28,-,-,TRBJ1-2,CASSFSREDYGYTF,TGTGCCAGCAGTTTTTCCAGGGAGGACTATGGCTACACCTTC